This T cell receptor (beta chain) derives from a study of brain metastases from non-small cell lung cancer. Whole-study results and caveats: Expanded T-cell clones appeared in more than 60% of brain metastases over primaries. Metastases had sparse T cells but largely shared repertoires with primaries.

This clone was seen only once. Its antigen is not identified. The germline V gene encodes CDR1 MDHEN and CDR2 SYDVKM. The CDR3 extends over 15 amino acids. V lost 6 bases to trimming and J lost 7 bases, with 19 bases between them. This table comes from immunoSEQ multiplex PCR, and its TCRdb copy is limited to in-frame clones, with some not included. Of approximately 5,100 clones listed, approximately 85% are singletons. Specimen: primary lung tumor tissue. This receptor was taken from a donor aged 40 or older with non-small cell lung cancer. The gene calls are TRBV28 and TRBJ1-5, with a weak D call TRBD1 (6 bases). CDR3 protein: CASRGSLQGVQPQHF. DNA for the CDR3: TGTGCCAGCAGGGGGAGTTTACAGGGTGTCCAGCCCCAGCATTTT. Variable domain in full (rest from reference TRBV28 and TRBJ1-5): DVKVTQSSRYLVKRTGEKVFLECVQDMDHENMFWYRQDPGLGLRLIYFSYDVKMKEKGDIPEGYSVSREKKERFSLILESASTNQTSMYLCASRGSLQGVQPQHFGDGTRLSIL.